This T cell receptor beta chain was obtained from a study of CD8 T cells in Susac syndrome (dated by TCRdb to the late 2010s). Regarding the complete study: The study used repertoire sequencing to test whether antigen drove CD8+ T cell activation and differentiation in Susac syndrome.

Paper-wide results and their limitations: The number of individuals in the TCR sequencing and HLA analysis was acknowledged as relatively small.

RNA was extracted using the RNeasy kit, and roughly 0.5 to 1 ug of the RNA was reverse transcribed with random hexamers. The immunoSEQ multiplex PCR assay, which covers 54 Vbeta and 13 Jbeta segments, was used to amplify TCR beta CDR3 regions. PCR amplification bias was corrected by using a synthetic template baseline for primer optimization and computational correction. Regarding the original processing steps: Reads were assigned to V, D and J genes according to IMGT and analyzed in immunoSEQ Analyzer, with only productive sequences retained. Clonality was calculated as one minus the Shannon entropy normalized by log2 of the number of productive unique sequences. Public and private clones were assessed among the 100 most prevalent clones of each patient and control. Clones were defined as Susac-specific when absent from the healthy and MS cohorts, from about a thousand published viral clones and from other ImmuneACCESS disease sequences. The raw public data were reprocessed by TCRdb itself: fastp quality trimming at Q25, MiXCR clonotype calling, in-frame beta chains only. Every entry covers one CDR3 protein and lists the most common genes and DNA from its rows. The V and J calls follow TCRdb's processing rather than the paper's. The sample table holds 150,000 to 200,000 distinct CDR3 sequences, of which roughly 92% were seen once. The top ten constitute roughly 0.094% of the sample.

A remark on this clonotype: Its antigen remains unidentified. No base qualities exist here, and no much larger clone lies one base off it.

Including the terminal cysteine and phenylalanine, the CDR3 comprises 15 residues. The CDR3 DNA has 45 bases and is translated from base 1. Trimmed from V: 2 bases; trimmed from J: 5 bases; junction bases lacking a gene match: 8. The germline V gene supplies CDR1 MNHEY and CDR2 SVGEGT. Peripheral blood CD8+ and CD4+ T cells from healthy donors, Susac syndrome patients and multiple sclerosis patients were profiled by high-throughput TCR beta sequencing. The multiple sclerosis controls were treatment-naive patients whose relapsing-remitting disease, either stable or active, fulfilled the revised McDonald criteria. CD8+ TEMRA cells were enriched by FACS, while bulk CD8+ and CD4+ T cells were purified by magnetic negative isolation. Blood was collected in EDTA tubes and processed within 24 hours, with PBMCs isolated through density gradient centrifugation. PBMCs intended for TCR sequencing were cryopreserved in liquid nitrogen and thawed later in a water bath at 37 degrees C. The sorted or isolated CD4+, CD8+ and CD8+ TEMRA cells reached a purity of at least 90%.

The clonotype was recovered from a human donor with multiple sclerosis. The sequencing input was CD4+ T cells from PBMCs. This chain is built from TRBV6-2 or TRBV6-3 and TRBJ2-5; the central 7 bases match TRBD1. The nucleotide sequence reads TGTGCCAGCAGTTACGATAAGACAGGGCAGGAGACCCAGTACTTC. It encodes CASSYDKTGQETQYF.